This T cell receptor (beta chain) was recovered during a study of identical twins. Study-level findings and limits: Conclusions were drawn cross-sectionally by statistical analysis, without following the same donors. Carriage of fewer insertions was seen in abundant cord blood beta clonotypes, whereas memory repertoires showed none.

Healthy Caucasians alone served as donors. This clonotype was seen a handful of times. No antigen is known for it. The authors used template switching to add a universal primer site and gave cDNA unique molecular identifiers. TCRdb redid the calling of the 5' RACE reads with MiXCR, one entry per CDR3 protein. The table shows 1.5 million to 2 million distinct CDR3 sequences, with under 35% occurring only once. Germline CDR1 and CDR2: MNHEY and SMNVEV (reference sequence). The germline V and J ends were trimmed by 8 bases and 5 bases, with 21 bases remaining between them. The CDR3 consists of 15 residues.

The source of this sequence is a newborn girl in good health. The sequenced sample was cord blood. V is TRBV27 and J is TRBJ2-5; the D call may be TRBD1 or TRBD2 (5 bases each). CDR3 nucleotides: TGTGCCAGCTCTTCCGCTGGGGGTCGCTCGGAGACCCAGTACTTC. This translates into CASSSAGGRSETQYF.